This is a list of T cell receptor beta chains from one sample in a study of blood T cell repertoires in COVID-19. The repertoire was sequenced with immunoSEQ multiplex PCR; TCRdb's copy has only in-frame clones and lacks some. The data hold about 150,000 clones, with about three quarters observed a single time. The sequencing sample was made of peripheral blood. All receptors derive from a man older than 75 with acute or convalescent COVID-19. Each CDR3 is given with its conserved first and last residue. The D gene is left open where the match is weak. Clone size is given for some rows only: seen once, a few or many times, or a class if the clone is expanded.

V gene	clone size	J gene	D gene	CDR3 DNA	CDR3 protein
TRBV19	once	TRBJ1-1	-	TGTGCCAGTAGGAAAATGTTAGGGGGGGGGAACACTGAAGCTTTCTTT	CASRKMLGGGNTEAFF
TRBV9	-	TRBJ2-1	TRBD2	TGTGCCAGCAGCGGTCACTCGGGGGGTGGCAATGAGCAGTTCTTC	CASSGHSGGGNEQFF
TRBV12-3/TRBV12-4	-	TRBJ1-1	TRBD1	TGTGCCAGCAGCCCTCGAGGACAGGTCGCAGCTTTCTTT	CASSPRGQVAAFF
TRBV10-3	-	TRBJ2-3	-	TGTGCCATCAGTGGGCCCCCCCGGGTAGATACGCAGTATTTT	CAISGPPRVDTQYF
TRBV4-2	once	TRBJ2-1	-	TGTGCCAGCAGCCAAGATTGGCTAGGGGCCCTCGATGAGCAGTTCTTC	CASSQDWLGALDEQFF
TRBV6-5	-	TRBJ1-5	-	TGTGCCAGCACGAAGGGGGGGAGCAATCAGCCCCAGCATTTT	CASTKGGSNQPQHF
TRBV30	-	TRBJ1-6	-	TGTGCCTGGAGTGAGGACAGTCCGTCTTTTTATAATTCACCCCTCCACTTT	CAWSEDSPSFYNSPLHF
TRBV18	-	TRBJ2-1	TRBD1	TGTGCCAGCTCACCAAGGGGAACTGGACAGGGGGCTGTTGACTCCTACAATGAGCAGTTCTTC	CASSPRGTGQGAVDSYNEQFF
TRBV27	-	TRBJ1-1	TRBD1	TGTGCCAGCAGTGGCCACAGGGGTCAGACTGAAGCTTTCTTT	CASSGHRGQTEAFF
TRBV13	-	TRBJ2-1	-	TGTGCCAGCAGCTTAGAAGGGCAGGGTCAGTACAATGAGCAGTTCTTC	CASSLEGQGQYNEQFF
TRBV5-4	-	TRBJ2-5	TRBD1	TGTGCCAGCTGGGCCGGGACAGGGAAGGAGACCCAGTACTTC	CASWAGTGKETQYF
TRBV10-3	-	TRBJ1-3	-	TGTGCCATCCATGCAGGCTCTGGAAACACCATATATTTT	CAIHAGSGNTIYF
TRBV6-5	-	TRBJ1-2	TRBD1	TGTGCCAGCAGCGGGGACAGAGCTAACTATGGCTACACCTTC	CASSGDRANYGYTF
TRBV19	-	TRBJ2-5	-	TGTGCCAGCCAACCTCACGGTGACTACCAAGAGACCCAGTACTTC	CASQPHGDYQETQYF
TRBV6-5	-	TRBJ1-6	TRBD1	TGTGCCAGCAGGGGACAGACTAATTCACCCCTCCACTTT	CASRGQTNSPLHF
TRBV2	-	TRBJ1-2	TRBD1	TGTGCCAGCAGTGAATCCAGGGGGCAAGGCTACACCTTC	CASSESRGQGYTF
TRBV7-9	few	TRBJ2-1	TRBD2	TGTGCCAGCAGCTTAATGAGCGGGGTCTACAATGAGCAGTTCTTC	CASSLMSGVYNEQFF
TRBV4-2	-	TRBJ2-5	-	TGTGCCAGCAGCCGCACACAGGGCCAAGAGACCCAGTACTTC	CASSRTQGQETQYF
TRBV6-5	-	TRBJ2-1	-	TGTGCCAGCAGTCGGAGCAATGAGCAGTTCTTC	CASSRSNEQFF
TRBV15	-	TRBJ2-7	-	TGTGCCACCAGCAGAGCGAAGGGTCCGGGGAATTACGAGCAGTACTTC	CATSRAKGPGNYEQYF
TRBV6-5	-	TRBJ1-2	TRBD1	TGTGCCAGCAGTTACCCTACGACAGGGGCTAACTATGGCTACACCTTC	CASSYPTTGANYGYTF
TRBV20-1	few	TRBJ2-1	TRBD1	TGCAGTGCTAACAGGGGGCAGGAGCAGTTCTTC	CSANRGQEQFF
TRBV5-1	many	TRBJ2-2	TRBD2	TGCGCCAGCAGCCCCAGACTAGCGGAAGGCACCGGGGAGCTGTTTTTT	CASSPRLAEGTGELFF
TRBV6-6	-	TRBJ2-1	-	TGTGCCAGCAGTCCATATCGGGGTGCCTACAATGAGCAGTTCTTC	CASSPYRGAYNEQFF
TRBV18	-	TRBJ1-4	TRBD1	TGTGCCAGCTCACGCCAGGGGGCTGAAAAACTGTTTTTT	CASSRQGAEKLFF
TRBV5-1	-	TRBJ2-1	-	TGCGCCAGCAGCCTGGACAGCTACAATGAGCAGTTCTTC	CASSLDSYNEQFF
TRBV3-1/TRBV3-2	-	TRBJ1-3	TRBD1	TGTGCCAGCATCGGGACAGCTGGAAACACCATATATTTT	CASIGTAGNTIYF
TRBV15	-	TRBJ2-5	TRBD1	TGTGCCACCAGCAGAGATTGGACAGGGGGCGTTGAGACCCAGTACTTC	CATSRDWTGGVETQYF
TRBV5-4	-	TRBJ1-1	-	TGTGCCAGCAGCTCACAGGGATCCTTTCCTGAAGCTTTCTTT	CASSSQGSFPEAFF
TRBV12-3/TRBV12-4	-	TRBJ1-2	-	TGTGCCAGCAGTCCGGGAATCTATGGCTACACCTTC	CASSPGIYGYTF
TRBV6-1	-	TRBJ1-2	-	TGTGCCAGCAGTGAAGGTGGCTTTGGCTACACCTTC	CASSEGGFGYTF
TRBV5-1	-	TRBJ2-3	TRBD2	TGCGCCAGCAGAGGATCTAGCGGAGATACGCAGTATTTT	CASRGSSGDTQYF
TRBV9	-	TRBJ2-1	TRBD2	TGTGCCAGCAGCGTAGCTTCCGGGGGGAGTATCAATGAGCAGTTCTTC	CASSVASGGSINEQFF
TRBV29-1	-	TRBJ2-7	TRBD1	TGCAGCGTTTGGGAGGCACAGGGGGCTCGCGAGCAGTACTTC	CSVWEAQGAREQYF
TRBV18	-	TRBJ2-5	TRBD1	TGTGCCAGCTCACCGACAGGGCCAGAGACCCAGTACTTC	CASSPTGPETQYF
TRBV12-5	-	TRBJ2-1	TRBD2	TGTGCTAGTTCAGTAGCGGGGGGAAGCTCCTACAATGAGCAGTTCTTC	CASSVAGGSSYNEQFF
TRBV12-3/TRBV12-4	-	TRBJ2-5	-	TGTGCCAGCAGTTTAGGGCAGGGGAGGACCCAGTACTTC	CASSLGQGRTQYF
TRBV7-8	once	TRBJ1-6	-	TGTGCCAGCAGCTTAGGTGGGGGCAGGCATTCACCCCTCCACTTT	CASSLGGGRHSPLHF
TRBV19	-	TRBJ1-5	TRBD1	TGTGCCAGTAGTATTAGAACAGGGGGCAGCAATCAGCCCCAGCATTTT	CASSIRTGGSNQPQHF